One T cell receptor beta chain is described in this entry. The sample is drawn from a study of blood T cell repertoires in COVID-19. In the study overall: Specimens from acute and convalescent COVID-19 originated in the United States, Italy and Spain. From T cells, B-cell-depleted T cells, or PBMCs came the material, which was cDNA or gDNA.

The CDR3 covers 19 residues. Trimming at V came to 4 bases and at J to 2 bases, leaving 11 bases not matched to a gene. Germline V lookup: CDR1 ENHRY, CDR2 SYGVKD. Original methodology: Reference gene primers were amplified, and this amplification served to estimate nucleated cell counts. Libraries were prepared by immunoSEQ multiplex PCR; TCRdb keeps only in-frame clonotypes and omits some of them. From that table come the V and J calls and clone size; the DNA was used to work out D and trimming. The sample records about 150,000 clones, 75% to 85% being singletons. Sample: peripheral blood. The TCR sequence derives from a man aged 60-69 years with active or convalescent COVID-19. The gene calls are TRBV10-3 and TRBJ2-7, with TRBD2 identical over 16 bases. This CDR3 is CAISGLPGLAGGQTYEQYF. The CDR3 nucleotides are TGTGCCATCAGTGGACTACCGGGACTAGCGGGAGGGCAGACCTACGAGCAGTACTTC.